These T cell receptor beta chains were read from a single sample in a study of cytomegalovirus exposure and HLA in healthy donors. TCRdb's copy holds only in-frame clones and misses some; the assay was immunoSEQ multiplex PCR. The sample's table shows 150,000 or so clones. Sequencing was performed on PBMCs. These receptors came from a woman in her forties or fifties in good health and CMV-seronegative. Each CDR3 is given with its conserved first and last residue. The D gene is left open where the match is weak.

v_gene	j_gene	d_gene	CDR3nt	CDR3aa
TRBV28	TRBJ2-7	TRBD1	TGTGCCAGCAGTTTCTTGGGACAGGGAGGGTACGAGCAGTACTTC	CASSFLGQGGYEQYF
TRBV11-2	TRBJ2-3	NA	TGTGCCAGCAGCTTAGGGCTTGGGGCCACAGATACGCAGTATTTT	CASSLGLGATDTQYF
TRBV6-1	TRBJ2-7	NA	TGTGCCAGCAGTGAAAGTCAGTATAAGTACGAGCAGTACTTC	CASSESQYKYEQYF
TRBV4-3	TRBJ2-1	NA	TGCGCCAGCAGCCCCGAAGGACTTTCCTACAATGAGCAGTTCTTC	CASSPEGLSYNEQFF
TRBV6-5	TRBJ2-1	NA	TGTGCCAGCAGTTACCTAGACCCCGGCTCCTACAATGAGCAGTTCTTC	CASSYLDPGSYNEQFF
TRBV18	TRBJ2-2	NA	TGTGCCAGCTCACGCAGGAACACCGGGGAGCTGTTTTTT	CASSRRNTGELFF
TRBV4-1	TRBJ2-1	TRBD2	TGCGCCAGCAGCCAAGATCCGCGCCAGCGGGGGGGGTACAATGAGCAGTTCTTC	CASSQDPRQRGGYNEQFF
TRBV11-2	TRBJ2-7	NA	TGTGCCAGCAGCTTAAATCGGGACACTAGCTACGAGCAGTACTTC	CASSLNRDTSYEQYF
TRBV19	TRBJ1-2	NA	TGTGCCAGTAGTATCCGAGGGTCGGACTATGGCTACACCTTC	CASSIRGSDYGYTF
TRBV10-3	TRBJ2-5	TRBD2	TGTGCCATCAGTGACCCGGGAGTGGCTAGCGGGGGAGAGACCCAGTACTTC	CAISDPGVASGGETQYF
TRBV27	TRBJ2-1	TRBD2	TGTGCCAGCATGAGTACTAGCGGAATTCCCAATGAGCAGTTCTTC	CASMSTSGIPNEQFF
TRBV10-3	TRBJ2-7	TRBD1	TGTGCCATCAGTTCACCTCCGGGACAGGGCTACGAGCAGTACTTC	CAISSPPGQGYEQYF
TRBV2	TRBJ1-4	NA	TGTGCCAGCAGTGGGGGACTAGGAGAAAAACTGTTTTTT	CASSGGLGEKLFF
TRBV14	TRBJ2-1	NA	TGTGCCAGCCGGGACAACGGTCACAATGAGCAGTTCTTC	CASRDNGHNEQFF
TRBV28	TRBJ1-4	NA	TGTGCCAGCACCCTACAGACAACTAATGAAAAACTGTTTTTT	CASTLQTTNEKLFF
TRBV6-1	TRBJ2-3	NA	TGTGCCAGCAGTGATGGCTCTAGCTTTACGGACACAGATACGCAGTATTTT	CASSDGSSFTDTDTQYF
TRBV7-2	TRBJ2-5	TRBD2	TGTGCCAGCAGCCAGGGACTAGGAGGGGAGACCCAGTACTTC	CASSQGLGGETQYF
TRBV4-1	TRBJ1-4	TRBD1	TGCGCCAGCAGCCAAGAGGGTTTGGGACAGGGGCACCTGTTTTTT	CASSQEGLGQGHLFF
TRBV4-3	TRBJ1-6	NA	TGCGCCAGCAGCCAGGGGCAGGGAGGCTCACCCCTCCACTTT	CASSQGQGGSPLHF
TRBV5-8	TRBJ2-7	TRBD2	TGTGCCAGCAGCTTGGGTGTTACAAGCGGGAGTAGGTACGAGCAGTACTTC	CASSLGVTSGSRYEQYF
TRBV5-1	TRBJ1-5	NA	TGCGCCAGCAGCTCGGGCGGGGGTCAGCCCCAGCATTTT	CASSSGGGQPQHF
TRBV7-9	TRBJ1-2	TRBD1	TGTGCCAGCAGGACCCAGGGGGCTGATGGCTACACCTTC	CASRTQGADGYTF
TRBV19	TRBJ2-7	TRBD1	TGTGCCAGTAGTATACACAGGGGAGAGAACGAGCAGTACTTC	CASSIHRGENEQYF
TRBV7-2	TRBJ2-1	TRBD2	TGTGCCAGCAGCCTCGGGAGGGAGCGCAATGAGCAGTTCTTC	CASSLGRERNEQFF
TRBV14	TRBJ2-3	NA	TGTGCCAGCAGCCAAGTGGAGAGGGATGGTACGCAGTATTTT	CASSQVERDGTQYF
TRBV9	TRBJ1-1	NA	TGTGCCAGCAGCGTAGCTCCCGGAGGGACTGAAGCTTTCTTT	CASSVAPGGTEAFF
TRBV7-8	TRBJ2-2	NA	TGCGCCAGCAGCTACAGCGGGAACACCGGGGAGCTGTTTTTT	CASSYSGNTGELFF
TRBV6-5	TRBJ2-1	TRBD2	TGTGCCAGCAGTTACTCGTATAGCGGGAGTCGGTCTGAGCAGTTCTTC	CASSYSYSGSRSEQFF
TRBV5-1	TRBJ2-1	TRBD2	TGCGCCAGCAGCCTAGCGGGGGATACCTACAATGAGCAGTTCTTC	CASSLAGDTYNEQFF
TRBV15	TRBJ2-7	NA	TGTGCCACCAGCAGGCAACAGGGAACGCACGAGCAGTACTTC	CATSRQQGTHEQYF
TRBV9	TRBJ1-2	NA	TGTGCCAGCAGAGAGGTCGGCTATGGCTACACCTTC	CASREVGYGYTF
TRBV9	TRBJ2-4	NA	TGTGCCAGCAGCGAGGGGGGGGGACACGGAAACATTCAGTACTTC	CASSEGGGHGNIQYF
TRBV6-6	TRBJ1-2	NA	TGTGCCAGCACCGATGACGACAGATTGGTTGGCTACACCTTC	CASTDDDRLVGYTF
TRBV7-2	TRBJ1-2	NA	TGTGCCAGCAGCTCCGACGGACTCTATGGCTACACCTTC	CASSSDGLYGYTF
TRBV28	TRBJ1-2	NA	TGTGCCAGCAGCTTGGCGGTGCGGAACTATGGCTACACCTTC	CASSLAVRNYGYTF
TRBV27	TRBJ1-6	NA	TGTGCCAGCAGTGTACAGGGCCGCACCTATAATTCACCCCTCCACTTT	CASSVQGRTYNSPLHF
TRBV7-2	TRBJ2-2	NA	TGTGCCAGCAGCTTATTGGTCGGGAGTGGCGGGGAGCTGTTTTTT	CASSLLVGSGGELFF
TRBV28	TRBJ1-1	NA	TGTGCCAGCAGTTTAGTAGGAGGTGTTGTCACTGAAGCTTTCTTT	CASSLVGGVVTEAFF
TRBV19	TRBJ1-5	TRBD1	TGTGCCAGTAGTAGACGGGACAGGGAGGATCAGCCCCAGCATTTT	CASSRRDREDQPQHF
TRBV9	TRBJ1-2	NA	TGTGCCAGCAGCGTAGGCCAGGCAGAGCGGGGCTACACCTTC	CASSVGQAERGYTF
TRBV7-3	TRBJ2-1	TRBD1	TGTGCCAGCAGCTTAACGTACAGGGGGCCTTACAATGAGCAGTTCTTC	CASSLTYRGPYNEQFF
TRBV30	TRBJ1-4	NA	TGTGCCTGGAGTGGATCAGGGACATTGGGGAAAAGGCTGTTTTTT	CAWSGSGTLGKRLFF
TRBV6-5	TRBJ1-2	NA	TGTGCCAGCAGTCCCTACGACACTTACTATGGCTACACCTTC	CASSPYDTYYGYTF
TRBV25-1	TRBJ1-1	NA	TGTGCCAGCACCTACGTTACTGAAGCTTTCTTT	CASTYVTEAFF
TRBV4-1	TRBJ2-1	TRBD2	TGCGCCAGCAGCCAAGATCCCCTCGGGAGGGCAAAAGAGCAGTTCTTC	CASSQDPLGRAKEQFF
TRBV10-3	TRBJ2-7	NA	TGTGCCATCAGTAAACAGGGCGTTAACTACGAGCAGTACTTC	CAISKQGVNYEQYF
TRBV5-4	TRBJ1-2	NA	TGTGCCAGCAGCTTGTCTTCGGCAGGCGGGTCGTACTATGGCTACACCTTC	CASSLSSAGGSYYGYTF
TRBV4-1	TRBJ2-1	NA	TGCGCCAGCAGCCATGGATCGGAGGGCCGTTACAATGAGCAGTTCTTC	CASSHGSEGRYNEQFF